Listed below are T cell receptor beta chains from one sample, sequenced in a study of T cells in Graves' hyperthyroidism and ophthalmopathy. TCRdb reprocessed the multiplex PCR reads with MiXCR, giving one entry per CDR3 protein. This sample carries around 250,000 distinct CDR3 sequences, less than 15% of them seen once, and the ten largest clones take 10% to 15%. Sequencing was carried out using blood. The receptors here all came from a woman aged 40-49 years with Graves' hyperthyroidism that later progressed to Graves' ophthalmopathy. The CDR3 runs from the conserved cysteine through the conserved F or W. Fields, in order: J gene, D gene, clone size, V gene, CDR3 protein, CDR3 DNA. The D gene is left open where the match is weak. The size entry is marked missing in some rows and otherwise reads once, few, many or a size class.

TRBJ2-7	-	-	TRBV7-6	CASSLSLRQYF	TGTGCCAGCAGCTTATCCCTCCGACAGTACTTC
TRBJ2-1	-	many	TRBV12-3/TRBV12-4	CASLLGGYNEQFF	TGTGCCAGCCTTCTGGGCGGATACAATGAGCAGTTCTTC
TRBJ1-1	-	many	TRBV5-5	CASSLSGGAEAFF	TGTGCCAGCAGCCTCAGCGGGGGCGCTGAAGCTTTCTTT
TRBJ1-5	-	many	TRBV28	CASSLLTGSNQPQHF	TGTGCCAGCAGTTTACTTACAGGGTCGAATCAGCCCCAGCATTTT
TRBJ1-1	-	many	TRBV6-5	CASSYQNIVNTEAFF	TGTGCCAGCAGTTACCAAAACATAGTGAACACTGAAGCTTTCTTT
TRBJ2-2	-	many	TRBV3-1	CASSHGTTSNTGELFF	TGTGCCAGCAGCCACGGGACAACCTCGAACACCGGGGAGCTGTTTTTT
TRBJ1-2	-	many	TRBV29-1	CSVPGHPNGDYGYTF	TGCAGCGTGCCGGGACATCCGAACGGGGACTATGGCTACACCTTC
TRBJ2-1	-	many	TRBV28	CASTRADLPSEQFF	TGTGCCAGCACCCGTGCCGACCTCCCTAGCGAGCAGTTCTTC
TRBJ2-3	-	many	TRBV5-8	CASSLHPTDTQYF	TGTGCCAGCAGCCTACATCCTACAGATACGCAGTATTTT
TRBJ2-7	-	-	TRBV5-6	CASSYTGLSYEQYF	TGTGCCAGCAGCTATACAGGGCTCTCCTACGAGCAGTACTTC
TRBJ1-6	TRBD1	many	TRBV2	CASSPTRGQRNSPLHF	TGTGCCAGCAGCCCAACCCGGGGACAGAGGAATTCACCCCTCCACTTT
TRBJ2-1	TRBD2	many	TRBV6-2/TRBV6-3	CASSETGLAGGRNEQFF	TGTGCCAGCAGCGAGACTGGACTAGCGGGAGGGCGAAATGAGCAGTTCTTC
TRBJ2-3	-	-	TRBV2	CASSAGTASTDTQYF	TGTGCCAGCAGTGCGGGGACGGCTAGCACAGATACGCAGTATTTT
TRBJ2-7	-	many	TRBV7-8	CASTDYRTKYEQYF	TGTGCCAGCACAGACTACAGAACCAAATACGAGCAGTACTTC
TRBJ2-7	-	few	TRBV2	CASRGFGQGYEQYF	TGTGCCAGCAGGGGTTTTGGGCAGGGCTACGAGCAGTACTTC
TRBJ2-1	TRBD1	-	TRBV6-1	CASNQGVGYGYNEQFF	TGTGCCAGCAACCAGGGGGTGGGATATGGATACAATGAGCAGTTCTTC
TRBJ2-3	-	many	TRBV3-1	CASSPFGGASTDTQYF	TGTGCCAGCAGCCCCTTTGGGGGAGCTAGCACAGATACGCAGTATTTT
TRBJ2-1	-	many	TRBV18	CASSPDNSGYNEQFF	TGTGCCAGCTCACCAGATAACTCGGGCTACAATGAGCAGTTCTTC
TRBJ2-3	-	many	TRBV11-2	CASSPVWTTDTQYF	TGTGCCAGCAGCCCGGTATGGACCACAGATACGCAGTATTTT
TRBJ2-1	TRBD2	few	TRBV20-1	CSAATSGRRWNEQFF	TGCAGTGCAGCGACTAGCGGGAGAAGATGGAATGAGCAGTTCTTC
TRBJ1-2	TRBD1	many	TRBV12-3/TRBV12-4	CASSLKQGAGYTF	TGTGCCAGCAGTTTGAAACAGGGGGCGGGCTACACCTTC
TRBJ2-5	TRBD1	-	TRBV11-3	CASSSFSGTELYF	TGTGCCAGCAGCTCCTTTTCCGGGACAGAGTTGTACTTC
TRBJ2-3	-	many	TRBV18	CASSKDYRTDTQYF	TGTGCCAGCTCAAAGGATTACCGCACAGATACGCAGTATTTT
TRBJ1-5	-	many	TRBV19	CASSISLSGNQPQHF	TGTGCCAGTAGTATTAGCCTTTCAGGCAATCAGCCCCAGCATTTT
TRBJ2-7	-	few	TRBV5-6	CASSLNDRREQYF	TGTGCCAGCAGCTTGAACGACCGGCGGGAGCAGTACTTC
TRBJ2-2	-	-	TRBV20-1	CSAVPGRNTGELFF	TGCAGTGCTGTCCCGGGTCGGAACACCGGGGAGCTGTTTTTT
TRBJ1-1	TRBD1	many	TRBV6-1	CASSDRRGQGVGGMNTEAFF	TGTGCCAGCAGTGATCGCAGGGGACAGGGCGTAGGTGGGATGAACACTGAAGCTTTCTTT
TRBJ1-1	TRBD1	-	TRBV27	CASSTGQGIMNTEAFF	TGTGCCAGCAGTACGGGACAGGGGATTATGAACACTGAAGCTTTCTTT
TRBJ1-6	-	many	TRBV28	CASSLRVGSSYNSPLHF	TGTGCCAGCAGTTTGCGTGTCGGGAGCTCCTATAATTCACCCCTCCACTTT
TRBJ2-5	TRBD2	many	TRBV28	CASSLGWGRHSGDGFSGQYF	TGTGCCAGCAGTTTAGGATGGGGGCGACATAGCGGGGACGGGTTTTCGGGCCAGTACTTC
TRBJ2-3	-	many	TRBV28	CASSLNQGPDTQYF	TGTGCCAGCAGTTTAAACCAGGGCCCAGATACGCAGTATTTT
TRBJ1-2	TRBD1	many	TRBV12-3/TRBV12-4	CASSPDRDRDYGYTF	TGTGCCAGCAGTCCGGACAGGGATAGGGACTATGGCTACACCTTC
TRBJ1-4	-	many	TRBV13	CASSSPDGPRKLFF	TGTGCCAGCAGCTCTCCGGACGGACCCCGAAAACTGTTTTTT
TRBJ1-4	-	-	TRBV20-1	CSAPRGEEKLFF	TGCAGTGCCCCTCGGGGGGAAGAAAAACTGTTTTTT
TRBJ2-2	-	-	TRBV5-1	CASSIRVTGELFF	TGCGCCAGCAGCATCAGGGTGACCGGGGAGCTGTTTTTT
TRBJ2-6	-	-	TRBV2	CASRDGADGANVLTF	TGTGCCAGCAGGGACGGGGCGGACGGGGCCAACGTCCTGACTTTC
TRBJ2-6	TRBD2	many	TRBV9	CASSARTSGRAGRGANVLTF	TGTGCCAGCAGCGCCAGGACTAGCGGGAGGGCCGGACGTGGGGCCAACGTCCTGACTTTC
TRBJ1-2	TRBD1	many	TRBV28	CASSPSGQGAYGYTF	TGTGCCAGCAGTCCCTCGGGACAGGGAGCCTATGGCTACACCTTC
TRBJ2-2	TRBD2	many	TRBV6-1	CASSYASSGYTGELFF	TGTGCCAGCAGTTACGCGTCTAGCGGATACACCGGGGAGCTGTTTTTT
TRBJ2-5	-	many	TRBV28	CASSLFSGEIQETQYF	TGTGCCAGCAGTTTATTTAGCGGCGAAATTCAAGAGACCCAGTACTTC
TRBJ1-5	-	-	TRBV19	CASSMYHQGNQPQHF	TGTGCCAGTAGTATGTACCACCAAGGGAATCAGCCCCAGCATTTT
TRBJ1-5	-	many	TRBV19	CASTLDGSGNQPQHF	TGTGCCAGTACCCTAGATGGGAGCGGCAATCAGCCCCAGCATTTT
TRBJ1-4	TRBD1	many	TRBV12-3/TRBV12-4	CASIGQVNEKLFF	TGTGCCAGTATCGGACAGGTTAATGAAAAACTGTTTTTT
TRBJ2-2	-	-	TRBV7-6	CASSLALGPSAGELFF	TGTGCCAGCAGCTTAGCACTGGGCCCGAGCGCCGGGGAGCTGTTTTTT
TRBJ2-5	-	few	TRBV5-6	CASGRGRHQETQYF	TGTGCCAGCGGTCGAGGACGGCACCAAGAGACCCAGTACTTC
TRBJ1-3	-	-	TRBV2	CASRQDSGNTIYF	TGTGCCAGCAGACAGGATTCTGGAAACACCATATATTTT
TRBJ2-7	TRBD2	few	TRBV11-2	CASSLDGYRTSGRNEQYF	TGTGCCAGCAGCTTAGATGGGTACCGGACTAGCGGGAGGAACGAGCAGTACTTC
TRBJ2-1	TRBD1	many	TRBV19	CASSTLTGGSVNEQFF	TGTGCCAGTAGTACTCTGACAGGGGGCTCTGTCAATGAGCAGTTCTTC